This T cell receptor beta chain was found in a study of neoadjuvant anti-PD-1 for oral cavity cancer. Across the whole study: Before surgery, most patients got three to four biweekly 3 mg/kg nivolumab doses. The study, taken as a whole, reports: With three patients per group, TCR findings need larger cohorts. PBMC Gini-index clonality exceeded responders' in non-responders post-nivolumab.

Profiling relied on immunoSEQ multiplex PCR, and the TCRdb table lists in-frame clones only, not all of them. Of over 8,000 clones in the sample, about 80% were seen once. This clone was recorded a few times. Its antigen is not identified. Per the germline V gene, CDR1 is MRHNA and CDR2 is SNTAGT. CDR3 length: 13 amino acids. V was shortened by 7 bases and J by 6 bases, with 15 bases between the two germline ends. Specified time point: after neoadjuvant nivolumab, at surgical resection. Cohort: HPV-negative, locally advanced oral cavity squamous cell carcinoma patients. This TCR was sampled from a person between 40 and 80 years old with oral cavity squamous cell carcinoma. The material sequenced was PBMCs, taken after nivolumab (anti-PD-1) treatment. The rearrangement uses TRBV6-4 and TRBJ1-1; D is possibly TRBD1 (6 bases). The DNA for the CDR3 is TGTGCCAGCACCGGAGACAGGATGCCTGAAGCTTTCTTT. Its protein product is CASTGDRMPEAFF.